The clone carrying this T cell receptor beta chain was observed once. The antigen remains undetermined. This CDR3 contains 14 residues. Trimming shortened V by 6 bases and J by 1 base, and 9 bases separated the two germline ends. Germline lookup yields CDR1 MDHEN and CDR2 SYDVKM. Regarding treatment: about 20 received Ad26.COV2.S at low or high dose, single or two shots; 5 received placebo; per-sample allocation not given. The investigators took samples on day 63 after the first vaccine or placebo injection. TCRdb keeps only in-frame clones here, not all; method: immunoSEQ multiplex PCR. The repertoire holds about 460,000 clones, roughly 87% seen once, with about 1.5% in the top ten. The data stem from a study of Ad26.COV2.S vaccination and SARS-CoV-2 variants. Study results and limitations: Placebo and vaccine recipients had non-spike TCR breadth that was similar. Spike-specific TCR breadth was greater in vaccine than placebo recipients.

The TCR originated in a person aged 18-60 years who received the Ad26.COV2.S COVID-19 vaccine or a placebo. Material: peripheral blood, obtained in a trial of Ad26.COV2.S vaccine versus placebo. This rearrangement joins TRBV28 to TRBJ2-2, with TRBD1 as a possible D gene (6 bases). CDR3 coding DNA: TGTGCCAGCAGAGTGACAGGGAACACCGGGGAGCTGTTTTTT. This codes for CASRVTGNTGELFF.